The rows below give T cell receptor beta chains drawn from one sample of a study of cytomegalovirus exposure and HLA in healthy donors. The table came from immunoSEQ multiplex PCR; TCRdb's copy has only in-frame clones and leaves some out. Among roughly 150,000 clones, 65% to 85% were seen once, and the ten largest hold around 1.6%. Material: PBMCs. The origin of the receptors is a young woman in good health and CMV-seronegative. Both conserved end residues are part of each CDR3. Each record gives: D gene, J gene, V gene, CDR3 length, clone size, CDR3 DNA, CDR3 protein. The D gene is left open where the match is weak. Rows give clone size only sometimes, using once, few, many, or a class for an expanded clone.

- TRBJ1-2 TRBV28 15 - TGTGCCAGCAGTCCCGTCTACCCCATCGGGGATGGCTACACCTTC CASSPVYPIGDGYTF
- TRBJ1-5 TRBV7-6 12 - TGTGCCAGCAGGTCCCCCGGGCAGCCCCAGCATTTT CASRSPGQPQHF
- TRBJ2-5 TRBV20-1 11 - TGCAGCTTAATCAGGGAAGAGACCCAGTACTTC CSLIREETQYF
TRBD1 TRBJ1-1 TRBV29-1 12 - TGCAGCGTTGAAAGGACAGGGAGGATACGTTTCTTT CSVERTGRIRFF
TRBD1 TRBJ1-1 TRBV7-9 11 once TGTGCCAGCAGCTCCGACAGGGGAGCTTTCTTT CASSSDRGAFF
- TRBJ1-5 TRBV21-1 15 - TGTGCCAGCGGGGGACAGGGGGCAGGCAATCAGCCCCAGCATTTT CASGGQGAGNQPQHF
- TRBJ1-6 TRBV6-6 12 few TGTGCCAGCAGTCTACGGAATTCACCCCTCCACTTT CASSLRNSPLHF
- TRBJ1-5 TRBV5-1 15 - TGCGCCAGCAGCTTGGAGGGGTATAGCAATCAGCCCCAGCATTTT CASSLEGYSNQPQHF
TRBD2 TRBJ2-3 TRBV7-9 15 - TGTGCCAGCAGCCAAGGGACGGGAGGGACAGATACGCAGTATTTT CASSQGTGGTDTQYF
TRBD1 TRBJ1-2 TRBV4-2 17 - TGTGCCAGCAGCCGGGGGGATACGACAGGGAGTGTCAATGGCTACACCTTC CASSRGDTTGSVNGYTF
- TRBJ2-2 TRBV5-4 15 - TGTGCCAGCAGCTTGGAACAGGGGAACACCGGGGAGCTGTTTTTT CASSLEQGNTGELFF
TRBD1 TRBJ1-2 TRBV2 13 once TGTGCCAGCAGTGGACAGGGGGCGACAGGCTACACCTTC CASSGQGATGYTF
- TRBJ1-5 TRBV27 15 - TGTGCCAGCAGTTCATCTACAGATCACAATCAGCCCCAGCATTTT CASSSSTDHNQPQHF
TRBD1 TRBJ2-7 TRBV6-6 13 - TGTGCCAGCAGCCGGGACAGGGGGCAGGAGCAGTACTTC CASSRDRGQEQYF
- TRBJ1-4 TRBV5-1 14 - TGCGCCAGCAGCGCACAGGGACGCAATGAAAAACTGTTTTTT CASSAQGRNEKLFF
TRBD1 TRBJ1-3 TRBV5-1 16 - TGCGCCAGCAGCCCGGACAGGGCCATCTCTGGAAACACCATATATTTT CASSPDRAISGNTIYF
TRBD2 TRBJ2-1 TRBV10-3 16 - TGTGCCATCAGTGATCGTCCTAGCGGGGGTTACAATGAGCAGTTCTTC CAISDRPSGGYNEQFF
TRBD1 TRBJ1-5 TRBV12-5 16 - TGTGCTAGTGCCACGTGGGGACAGGGGGCTGGTCAGCCCCAGCATTTT CASATWGQGAGQPQHF
- TRBJ2-7 TRBV28 14 - TGTGCCAGCAGGATCACCGAGGGAACCTACGAGCAGTACTTC CASRITEGTYEQYF
- TRBJ2-7 TRBV30 11 - TGTGCCTGGAGTGTAACGAGCGAGCAGTACTTC CAWSVTSEQYF
TRBD2 TRBJ2-3 TRBV4-2 18 - TGTGCCAGCAGCCAAGCGACTAGCGGGGGCGCGGAGACAGATACGCAGTATTTT CASSQATSGGAETDTQYF
- TRBJ1-1 TRBV5-4 14 - TGTGCCAGCAGGCCCGTGAACGGGAACACTGAAGCTTTCTTT CASRPVNGNTEAFF
TRBD1 TRBJ1-4 TRBV2 15 - TGTGCCAGCAGGAGTGACAGGGGCCTTAATGAAAAACTGTTTTTT CASRSDRGLNEKLFF
- TRBJ1-5 TRBV19 14 - TGTGCCAGTAGTCTAGACGGGGGCAATCAGCCCCAGCATTTT CASSLDGGNQPQHF
TRBD1 TRBJ2-5 TRBV7-6 15 few TGTGCCAGCAGCCCCCGGACAGGGGTTGGCGAGACCCAGTACTTC CASSPRTGVGETQYF
TRBD1 TRBJ1-6 TRBV5-1 15 - TGCGCCAGCAAGCCGCCGACAGGGCGTGATGGGCCCCTCCACTTT CASKPPTGRDGPLHF
- TRBJ2-1 TRBV19 15 - TGTGCCAGTAGTATAGCGGGGAGCTCCTACAATGAGCAGTTCTTC CASSIAGSSYNEQFF
- TRBJ1-2 TRBV6-5 14 - TGTGCCAGCAGTTACAGGACACCCAACTATGGCTACACCTTC CASSYRTPNYGYTF
TRBD1 TRBJ2-5 TRBV19 14 - TGTGCCAGTAGGCCCAGGGGGTCTGGGGAGACCCAGTACTTC CASRPRGSGETQYF
TRBD1 TRBJ1-6 TRBV6-5 14 - TGTGCCAGCAGTTACGGGACAGATAATTCACCCCTCCACTTT CASSYGTDNSPLHF
- TRBJ1-2 TRBV7-8 15 - TGTGCCAGCAGCCCCCAGACTAGGGTTGCCTATGGCTACACCTTC CASSPQTRVAYGYTF
- TRBJ1-1 TRBV6-5 14 few TGTGCCAGCAGCCGGGGGGAGGAAAACACTGAAGCTTTCTTT CASSRGEENTEAFF
- TRBJ1-3 TRBV14 13 - TGTGCCAGCAGCCAAGCAAATGGAAACACCATATATTTT CASSQANGNTIYF
- TRBJ1-3 TRBV27 15 - TGTGCCAGCAGTTTATCAGGGGCAGTTGGAAACACCATATATTTT CASSLSGAVGNTIYF
- TRBJ1-1 TRBV2 15 - TGTGCCAGCACCCTACGAGAGACATTGAACACTGAAGCTTTCTTT CASTLRETLNTEAFF
TRBD1 TRBJ1-5 TRBV19 14 - TGTGCCAGCCGACAGGGGTTTGGCAATCAGCCCCAGCATTTT CASRQGFGNQPQHF
- TRBJ2-1 TRBV11-3 17 - TGTGCCAGCAGCTTACTAGTCGGGGCAGGGGTGGTCAATGAGCAGTTCTTC CASSLLVGAGVVNEQFF
- TRBJ1-1 TRBV29-1 14 - TGCAGCGTTGAATCGGGGATTGGGAACACTGAAGCTTTCTTT CSVESGIGNTEAFF
TRBD1 TRBJ1-4 TRBV2 21 once TGTGCCAGCAGCCAACGGTCTGGTGGGACAGGGCGATACTTTACTAATGAAAAACTGTTTTTT CASSQRSGGTGRYFTNEKLFF
TRBD1 TRBJ2-2 TRBV7-9 13 - TGTGCCAGCAGCCCGACAGGGACCGGGGAGCTGTTTTTT CASSPTGTGELFF
TRBD1 TRBJ2-7 TRBV5-1 12 - TGCGCCAGCAGCCTACAGGGGTCCGAGCAGTACTTC CASSLQGSEQYF
- TRBJ2-2 TRBV7-8 13 - TGTGCTGGGGGGTATTCGAACACCGGGGAGCTGTTTTTT CAGGYSNTGELFF
TRBD1 TRBJ2-7 TRBV15 15 - TGTGCCACCAGCAGAGCGGGACAGGGAGCCTACGAGCAGTACTTC CATSRAGQGAYEQYF
- TRBJ2-5 TRBV7-3 15 once TGTGCCAGCAGCTTAACCCGGGGTCCCCAAGAGACCCAGTACTTC CASSLTRGPQETQYF